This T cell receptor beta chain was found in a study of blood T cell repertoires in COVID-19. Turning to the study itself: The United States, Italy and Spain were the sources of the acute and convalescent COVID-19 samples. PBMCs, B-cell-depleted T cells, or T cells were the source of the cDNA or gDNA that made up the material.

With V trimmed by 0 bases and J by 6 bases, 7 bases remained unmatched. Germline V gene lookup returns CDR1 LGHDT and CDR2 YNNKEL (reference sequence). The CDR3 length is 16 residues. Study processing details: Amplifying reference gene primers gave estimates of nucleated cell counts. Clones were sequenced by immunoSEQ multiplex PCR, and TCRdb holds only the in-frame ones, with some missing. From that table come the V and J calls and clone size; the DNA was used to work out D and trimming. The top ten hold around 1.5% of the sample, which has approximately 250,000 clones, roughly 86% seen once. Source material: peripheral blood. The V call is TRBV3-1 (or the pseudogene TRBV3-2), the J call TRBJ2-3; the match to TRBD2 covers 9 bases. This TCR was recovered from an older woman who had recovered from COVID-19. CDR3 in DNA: TGTGCCAGCAGCCAAGAGTTGCGGGGGGGCGTCGATACGCAGTATTTT. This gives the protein CASSQELRGGVDTQYF.